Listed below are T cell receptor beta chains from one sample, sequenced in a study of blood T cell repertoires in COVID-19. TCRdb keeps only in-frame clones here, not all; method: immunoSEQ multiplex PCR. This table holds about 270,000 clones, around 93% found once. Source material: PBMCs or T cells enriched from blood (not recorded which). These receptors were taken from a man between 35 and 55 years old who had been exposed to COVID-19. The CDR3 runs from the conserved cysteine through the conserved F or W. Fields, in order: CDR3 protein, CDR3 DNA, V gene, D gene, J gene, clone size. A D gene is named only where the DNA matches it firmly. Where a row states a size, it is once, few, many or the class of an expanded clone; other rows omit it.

CDR3 protein: CASSGGTSDYNEQFF; CDR3 DNA: TGTGCCAGCAGCGGCGGGACTAGCGACTACAATGAGCAGTTCTTC; V gene: TRBV11-2; D gene: TRBD2; J gene: TRBJ2-1; clone size: NA
CDR3 protein: CASPSPQGTYEQYF; CDR3 DNA: TGTGCCAGCCCATCGCCACAGGGGACCTACGAGCAGTACTTC; V gene: TRBV28; D gene: TRBD1; J gene: TRBJ2-7; clone size: NA
CDR3 protein: CATSDPGDSHTYEQYF; CDR3 DNA: TGTGCCACCAGTGACCCCGGGGACAGCCACACCTACGAGCAGTACTTC; V gene: TRBV24-1; D gene: TRBD1; J gene: TRBJ2-7; clone size: NA
CDR3 protein: CASSQGEGQGFPYEQYF; CDR3 DNA: TGTGCCAGCAGCCAAGGGGAGGGACAGGGCTTTCCTTACGAGCAGTACTTC; V gene: TRBV3-1/TRBV3-2; D gene: TRBD1; J gene: TRBJ2-7; clone size: NA
CDR3 protein: CASSSRTSTNEKLFF; CDR3 DNA: TGTGCCAGCAGCTCCCGGACTTCGACGAATGAAAAACTGTTTTTT; V gene: TRBV7-2; D gene: NA; J gene: TRBJ1-4; clone size: NA
CDR3 protein: CASRPGGGSYTF; CDR3 DNA: TGTGCCAGCAGGCCGGGAGGAGGTAGCTACACCTTC; V gene: TRBV28; D gene: NA; J gene: TRBJ1-2; clone size: NA
CDR3 protein: CASSQREILYEQYF; CDR3 DNA: TGTGCCAGCAGCCAGCGGGAGATATTGTACGAGCAGTACTTC; V gene: TRBV6-5; D gene: TRBD2; J gene: TRBJ2-7; clone size: NA
CDR3 protein: CASSLEGARGYTF; CDR3 DNA: TGTGCCAGCAGCTTAGAGGGGGCAAGAGGCTACACCTTC; V gene: TRBV7-9; D gene: TRBD1; J gene: TRBJ1-2; clone size: few
CDR3 protein: CASSMGTAGNTIYF; CDR3 DNA: TGTGCCAGTAGTATGGGGACAGCGGGAAACACCATATATTTT; V gene: TRBV19; D gene: TRBD1; J gene: TRBJ1-3; clone size: NA
CDR3 protein: CASSSGGSGNEQYF; CDR3 DNA: TGTGCCAGCAGTTCAGGGGGCAGTGGGAACGAGCAGTACTTC; V gene: TRBV27; D gene: TRBD1; J gene: TRBJ2-7; clone size: NA
CDR3 protein: CASSLNLDTQYF; CDR3 DNA: TGTGCCAGCAGCTTAAACTTAGATACGCAGTATTTT; V gene: TRBV7-9; D gene: NA; J gene: TRBJ2-3; clone size: NA
CDR3 protein: CASSFLHEQYF; CDR3 DNA: TGTGCCAGCAGTTTTCTCCACGAGCAGTACTTC; V gene: TRBV12-3/TRBV12-4; D gene: NA; J gene: TRBJ2-7; clone size: once
CDR3 protein: CASSLVQGNNQPQHF; CDR3 DNA: TGTGCCAGCAGCTTAGTGCAGGGGAACAATCAGCCCCAGCATTTT; V gene: TRBV7-2; D gene: NA; J gene: TRBJ1-5; clone size: once
CDR3 protein: CASRTGNYGYTF; CDR3 DNA: TGTGCCAGCAGAACAGGCAACTATGGCTACACCTTC; V gene: TRBV12-3/TRBV12-4; D gene: NA; J gene: TRBJ1-2; clone size: NA
CDR3 protein: CASSFRGSGNTIYF; CDR3 DNA: TGTGCCAGCAGTTTTAGGGGGTCTGGAAACACCATATATTTT; V gene: TRBV27; D gene: NA; J gene: TRBJ1-3; clone size: NA
CDR3 protein: CASSLTSGSGNEQFF; CDR3 DNA: TGTGCCAGCAGCCTGACTAGCGGGAGCGGAAATGAGCAGTTCTTC; V gene: TRBV7-3; D gene: TRBD2; J gene: TRBJ2-1; clone size: NA
CDR3 protein: CASSFSAGNEQFF; CDR3 DNA: TGTGCCAGCAGTTTCTCGGCGGGCAATGAGCAGTTCTTC; V gene: TRBV12-3/TRBV12-4; D gene: NA; J gene: TRBJ2-1; clone size: NA
CDR3 protein: CSAVDYEQFF; CDR3 DNA: TGCAGTGCGGTAGACTATGAGCAGTTCTTC; V gene: TRBV20-1; D gene: NA; J gene: TRBJ2-1; clone size: NA
CDR3 protein: CASSLAGVSNDEQYF; CDR3 DNA: TGTGCCAGCAGCTTAGCGGGAGTTTCTAATGACGAGCAGTACTTC; V gene: TRBV7-6; D gene: NA; J gene: TRBJ2-7; clone size: NA
CDR3 protein: CASSPRRRGSSNYGYTF; CDR3 DNA: TGCGCCAGCAGCCCGCGAAGGCGCGGATCCTCTAACTATGGCTACACCTTC; V gene: TRBV5-1; D gene: NA; J gene: TRBJ1-2; clone size: NA
CDR3 protein: CASSPRSGQPYEQYF; CDR3 DNA: TGTGCCAGCAGCCCTCGTAGCGGACAACCCTACGAGCAGTACTTC; V gene: TRBV9; D gene: NA; J gene: TRBJ2-7; clone size: NA
CDR3 protein: CACLIPPQGPEEGYTF; CDR3 DNA: TGTGCCTGCCTTATCCCGCCTCAGGGGCCCGAGGAGGGCTACACCTTC; V gene: TRBV30; D gene: NA; J gene: TRBJ1-2; clone size: NA
CDR3 protein: CASSPLTGGIGEQYF; CDR3 DNA: TGTGCCAGCAGCCCACTCACAGGGGGGATCGGCGAGCAGTACTTC; V gene: TRBV3-1/TRBV3-2; D gene: TRBD1; J gene: TRBJ2-7; clone size: once
CDR3 protein: CSAPQDSLHF; CDR3 DNA: TGCAGTGCCCCACAAGATTCCCTCCACTTT; V gene: TRBV20-1; D gene: NA; J gene: TRBJ1-6; clone size: NA
CDR3 protein: CASSFHLAGGDEQFF; CDR3 DNA: TGTGCCAGCAGCTTTCATCTAGCGGGAGGAGATGAGCAGTTCTTC; V gene: TRBV7-9; D gene: TRBD2; J gene: TRBJ2-1; clone size: once
CDR3 protein: CASSHPSGGYEQYF; CDR3 DNA: TGCGCCAGCAGTCACCCCTCAGGGGGCTACGAGCAGTACTTC; V gene: TRBV23-1; D gene: TRBD1; J gene: TRBJ2-7; clone size: NA
CDR3 protein: CATTGGLNEQFF; CDR3 DNA: TGTGCCACAACAGGGGGTCTGAATGAGCAGTTCTTC; V gene: TRBV30; D gene: TRBD1; J gene: TRBJ2-1; clone size: NA
CDR3 protein: CASSLMGQVNSPLHF; CDR3 DNA: TGTGCCAGCAGCTTAATGGGGCAGGTTAATTCACCCCTCCACTTT; V gene: TRBV7-2; D gene: NA; J gene: TRBJ1-6; clone size: few
CDR3 protein: CASSPGAGKASGPYNEQFF; CDR3 DNA: TGTGCCAGCAGCCCTGGGGCAGGGAAGGCTAGCGGTCCCTACAATGAGCAGTTCTTC; V gene: TRBV5-4; D gene: TRBD2; J gene: TRBJ2-1; clone size: NA
CDR3 protein: CASSFQGANYGYTF; CDR3 DNA: TGTGCCAGCAGTTTTCAAGGGGCAAACTATGGCTACACCTTC; V gene: TRBV28; D gene: NA; J gene: TRBJ1-2; clone size: NA
CDR3 protein: CASMGSRGNMDYGYTF; CDR3 DNA: TGTGCCAGCATGGGGTCACGGGGTAACATGGACTATGGCTACACCTTC; V gene: TRBV2; D gene: NA; J gene: TRBJ1-2; clone size: NA
CDR3 protein: CASSLRLAGDGYTF; CDR3 DNA: TGTGCCAGCAGCTTAAGGTTGGCGGGGGATGGCTACACCTTC; V gene: TRBV7-8; D gene: NA; J gene: TRBJ1-2; clone size: NA
CDR3 protein: CASSPTRGAPYSGANVLTF; CDR3 DNA: TGTGCCAGCAGTCCTACTCGGGGTGCACCCTACTCTGGGGCCAACGTCCTGACTTTC; V gene: TRBV28; D gene: NA; J gene: TRBJ2-6; clone size: NA
CDR3 protein: CASSLQGSEQYF; CDR3 DNA: TGTGCCAGCAGCCTACAGGGTAGCGAGCAGTACTTC; V gene: TRBV5-6; D gene: NA; J gene: TRBJ2-7; clone size: NA
CDR3 protein: CASTKGGSSSSGRVYEQYF; CDR3 DNA: TGTGCCAGCACGAAAGGGGGGTCTTCGTCTAGCGGGAGGGTATACGAGCAGTACTTC; V gene: TRBV28; D gene: TRBD2; J gene: TRBJ2-7; clone size: once
CDR3 protein: CASSELGNSYEQYF; CDR3 DNA: TGTGCCAGCAGTGAATTGGGCAACTCCTACGAGCAGTACTTC; V gene: TRBV25-1; D gene: NA; J gene: TRBJ2-7; clone size: once
CDR3 protein: CASSRNLAGGFYEQYF; CDR3 DNA: TGTGCCAGCAGCCGGAACCTAGCGGGAGGTTTCTACGAGCAGTACTTC; V gene: TRBV14; D gene: TRBD2; J gene: TRBJ2-7; clone size: NA
CDR3 protein: CASSQTGHNGKNIQYF; CDR3 DNA: TGTGCCAGCAGCCAAACGGGACACAACGGCAAAAACATTCAGTACTTC; V gene: TRBV4-2; D gene: NA; J gene: TRBJ2-4; clone size: NA
CDR3 protein: CASSEAASGIGDTQYF; CDR3 DNA: TGTGCCAGCAGTGAAGCGGCTAGCGGGATTGGAGATACGCAGTATTTT; V gene: TRBV2; D gene: TRBD2; J gene: TRBJ2-3; clone size: once
CDR3 protein: CASSLAMAGNTEAFF; CDR3 DNA: TGCGCCAGCAGCTTGGCAATGGCGGGGAACACTGAAGCTTTCTTT; V gene: TRBV5-1; D gene: NA; J gene: TRBJ1-1; clone size: NA
CDR3 protein: CASSSSLGGGYNEQFF; CDR3 DNA: TGCGCCAGCAGCTCATCCCTGGGGGGGGGCTACAATGAGCAGTTCTTC; V gene: TRBV5-1; D gene: TRBD2; J gene: TRBJ2-1; clone size: NA
CDR3 protein: CASSQERREVRTDTQYF; CDR3 DNA: TGTGCCAGCAGCCAAGAACGGCGGGAGGTACGCACAGATACGCAGTATTTT; V gene: TRBV3-1/TRBV3-2; D gene: TRBD2; J gene: TRBJ2-3; clone size: NA
CDR3 protein: CASSHQRYRVHYGYTF; CDR3 DNA: TGTGCCAGCAGCCATCAGAGATACAGGGTCCACTATGGCTACACCTTC; V gene: TRBV28; D gene: NA; J gene: TRBJ1-2; clone size: once
CDR3 protein: CATRSPAYNEQFF; CDR3 DNA: TGTGCCACCAGGTCCCCAGCGTACAATGAGCAGTTCTTC; V gene: TRBV24-1; D gene: NA; J gene: TRBJ2-1; clone size: NA
CDR3 protein: CASSPDRVGTQYF; CDR3 DNA: TGTGCCAGTAGTCCCGACAGGGTTGGGACCCAGTACTTC; V gene: TRBV19; D gene: TRBD1; J gene: TRBJ2-5; clone size: NA
CDR3 protein: CASSLGTGYYGYTF; CDR3 DNA: TGTGCCAGCAGCTTGGGGACAGGCTACTATGGCTACACCTTC; V gene: TRBV7-9; D gene: TRBD1; J gene: TRBJ1-2; clone size: NA
CDR3 protein: CASSLIQYREAYEQYF; CDR3 DNA: TGTGCCAGCAGCTTAATCCAGTACAGGGAAGCTTACGAGCAGTACTTC; V gene: TRBV11-2; D gene: NA; J gene: TRBJ2-7; clone size: NA
CDR3 protein: CASSKGQRETQYF; CDR3 DNA: TGTGCCAGTAGTAAGGGACAAAGAGAGACCCAGTACTTC; V gene: TRBV19; D gene: NA; J gene: TRBJ2-5; clone size: NA
CDR3 protein: CAYQTAMNTEAFF; CDR3 DNA: TGTGCCTACCAGACAGCTATGAACACTGAAGCTTTCTTT; V gene: TRBV30; D gene: NA; J gene: TRBJ1-1; clone size: once
CDR3 protein: CASSADRGGGGYTF; CDR3 DNA: TGTGCCAGCAGCGCCGACAGGGGAGGTGGTGGCTACACCTTC; V gene: TRBV9; D gene: TRBD1; J gene: TRBJ1-2; clone size: NA
CDR3 protein: CASINRGNEKLFF; CDR3 DNA: TGTGCCAGCATTAACAGGGGAAATGAAAAACTGTTTTTT; V gene: TRBV28; D gene: TRBD1; J gene: TRBJ1-4; clone size: NA
CDR3 protein: CSASFASGPTYEQYF; CDR3 DNA: TGCAGTGCTAGTTTTGCTAGCGGGCCCACCTACGAGCAGTACTTC; V gene: TRBV20-1; D gene: TRBD2; J gene: TRBJ2-7; clone size: NA
CDR3 protein: CASSPGLSNQPQHF; CDR3 DNA: TGTGCCAGCAGTCCAGGGTTGAGCAATCAGCCCCAGCATTTT; V gene: TRBV27; D gene: NA; J gene: TRBJ1-5; clone size: NA
CDR3 protein: CASRLLRGNLYF; CDR3 DNA: TGTGCCAGCAGACTCCTCCGCGGGAACCTTTACTTC; V gene: TRBV12-3/TRBV12-4; D gene: NA; J gene: TRBJ2-7; clone size: once
CDR3 protein: CASSSQGESYNEQFF; CDR3 DNA: TGCGCCAGCAGCTCCCAGGGTGAGTCCTACAATGAGCAGTTCTTC; V gene: TRBV5-1; D gene: NA; J gene: TRBJ2-1; clone size: once
CDR3 protein: CASSPTSGIYNEQFF; CDR3 DNA: TGTGCCAGCAGCCCTACTAGCGGAATCTACAATGAGCAGTTCTTC; V gene: TRBV5-4; D gene: TRBD2; J gene: TRBJ2-1; clone size: NA